This T cell receptor (beta chain) derives from a study of blood T cell repertoires in COVID-19. Study details: COVID-19 samples, acute and convalescent, were from the United States, Italy and Spain.

This clone was seen only a few times. The CDR3 has 11 residues. Between the trimmed V and J ends, which lost 5 bases and 8 bases, there was a span of 7 bases. CDR1 is LNHDA, CDR2 SQIVND, per germline (reference sequence). As originally analysed: Amplified reference gene primers provided the basis for estimating nucleated cell counts. Clones were sequenced by immunoSEQ multiplex PCR, and TCRdb holds only the in-frame ones, with some missing. For V, J and clone size, that table is used; D and trimming come from the DNA. The sample lists roughly 160,000 clones; approximately 84% were seen once. Sequencing was performed on peripheral blood. This chain connects TRBV19 to TRBJ2-1, with D maybe TRBD2 (6 bases). This TCR was recovered from a man aged 65 to 79 with active or convalescent COVID-19. The CDR3: CASSLAYEQFF. DNA of the CDR3: TGTGCCAGTAGTCTAGCGTATGAGCAGTTCTTC.